The present TCR beta chain was sequenced within a study of T cell changes during pregnancy in multiple sclerosis. V was pared by 4 bases and J by 0 bases, with 4 bases of the junction left unmatched. The CDR3 is made up of 14 amino acids. Per germline, CDR1 SGDLS and CDR2 YYNGEE. Data came from immunoSEQ multiplex PCR; TCRdb stores just in-frame clones and leaves some out. Of about 93,000 clones in the sample, 75% to 95% are singletons; the top ten hold 0.8% to 0.95%. The chain employs TRBV9 and TRBJ2-7; 7 positions agree with TRBD1. Sequenced here: peripheral blood, sampled before pregnancy. This receptor was identified in a female donor with multiple sclerosis, enrolled in a pregnancy study. CDR3 DNA sequence: TGTGCCAGCAGCATAGGGACAGTCTCCTACGAGCAGTACTTC. This sequence encodes CASSIGTVSYEQYF.